These T cell receptor beta chains were read from a single sample in a study of blood T cell repertoires in COVID-19. TCRdb's table, derived via immunoSEQ multiplex PCR, lists solely in-frame clones and lacks some. This sample has 140,000 to 150,000 clones, with about nine tenths found just once. Sample: peripheral blood. The source is a human donor in a cohort sampled during active COVID-19. Both conserved end residues are part of each CDR3. A D gene is named only where the DNA matches it firmly. Size is stated for part of the rows, as once, few or many counts, or as a class when the clone is expanded.

>-|-|TRBJ2-7|TRBV10-1
TGCGCCAGCAGTGTCGACAGCTACGAGCAGTACTTC
CASSVDSYEQYF
>-|TRBD1|TRBJ2-3|TRBV6-5
TGTGCCAGCAGTCCCAGGACAGGGGCCACAGATACGCAGTATTTT
CASSPRTGATDTQYF
>-|-|TRBJ2-6|TRBV24-1
TGTGCCACCAGTGTAGGGGCGGCAGGGGCCAACGTCCTGACTTTC
CATSVGAAGANVLTF
>-|TRBD2|TRBJ2-1|TRBV5-4
TGTGCCAGCACCAGCGGGGGGTCCTACAATGAGCAGTTCTTC
CASTSGGSYNEQFF
>-|-|TRBJ1-3|TRBV19
TGTGCCTCCAGGGCCGAGGCGGGAAACACCATATATTTT
CASRAEAGNTIYF
>-|TRBD1|TRBJ1-3|TRBV24-1
TGTGCCACCAGTGATCCGGGACAGGGGAGCTTCTGTTCTGGAAACACCATATATTTT
CATSDPGQGSFCSGNTIYF
>once|-|TRBJ2-7|TRBV7-2
TGTGCCAGCAGCCAAGGACACCTGGGCTCCTACGAGCAGTACTTC
CASSQGHLGSYEQYF
>-|TRBD1|TRBJ2-5|TRBV6-2/TRBV6-3
TGTGCCAGCAGTTCCCGACAGGGCGAGACCCAGTACTTC
CASSSRQGETQYF
>-|-|TRBJ1-3|TRBV6-5
TGTGCCAGCAGCCTCTCGGGGTCTGGAAACACCATATATTTT
CASSLSGSGNTIYF
>-|TRBD2|TRBJ2-3|TRBV6-5
TGTGCCAGCAGTAGCGGGGGGAAAACAGATACGCAGTATTTT
CASSSGGKTDTQYF
>-|-|TRBJ2-1|TRBV5-1
TGCGCCAGCAGCTTGTTACCGGGACTCTCTAACAATGAGCAGTTCTTC
CASSLLPGLSNNEQFF
>-|TRBD1|TRBJ2-5|TRBV20-1
TGCGGGGGACAGTTCCAAGAGACCCAGTACTTC
CGGQFQETQYF
>-|TRBD1|TRBJ1-3|TRBV19
TGTGCCAGTAGTATGGGCAGGGGGCTTGGAAACACCATATATTTT
CASSMGRGLGNTIYF
>-|TRBD1|TRBJ1-3|TRBV5-1
TGCGCCAGCAGCTCGTCGACAGGGAATATCTCTGGAAACACCATATATTTT
CASSSSTGNISGNTIYF
>once|-|TRBJ2-3|TRBV7-9
TGTGCCAGCAGCCCCGGGGATTTCGCAGATACGCAGTATTTT
CASSPGDFADTQYF
>-|TRBD1|TRBJ1-1|TRBV6-5
TGTGCCAGCAGTTACTCGTTCCGGACAGGGAACACTGAAGCTTTCTTT
CASSYSFRTGNTEAFF
>-|-|TRBJ1-2|TRBV7-9
TGTGCCAGCAGTTACTCAGGGATTTACTATGGCTACACCTTC
CASSYSGIYYGYTF
>-|-|TRBJ1-1|TRBV6-5
TGTGCCAGCAGTTTCAGGCGGAACACTGAAGCTTTCTTT
CASSFRRNTEAFF
>-|-|TRBJ2-5|TRBV6-6
TGTGCCAGCACCCGGGACTTCCAAGAGACCCAGTACTTC
CASTRDFQETQYF
>-|-|TRBJ2-7|TRBV5-5
TGTGCCAGCAGCTTGTATGGGGGCCGGGACTACGAGCAGTACTTC
CASSLYGGRDYEQYF
>-|-|TRBJ2-7|TRBV6-6
TGTGCCAGCAGCGACAGCTCCGAGCAGTACTTC
CASSDSSEQYF
>-|-|TRBJ2-3|TRBV4-3
TGCGCCAGCAGTAAACTAATAGCGTTGAATACGCAGTATTTT
CASSKLIALNTQYF
>-|TRBD1|TRBJ1-2|TRBV19
TGTGCCAGTAGTTTACCAGCCGGGACAGTCTATGGCTACACCTTC
CASSLPAGTVYGYTF
>-|-|TRBJ1-2|TRBV14
TGTGCCAGCAGCCAAGCAGGCACGACCTCGAGTGGCTACACCTTC
CASSQAGTTSSGYTF
>-|TRBD1|TRBJ1-5|TRBV29-1
TGCAGCCCAACTTCGGGACAGATGATTAGCAATCAGCCCCAGCATTTT
CSPTSGQMISNQPQHF
>few|TRBD1|TRBJ1-6|TRBV20-1
TGCAGTGCTAGTAGAGGTCGGGACAGCAGATCACCCCTCCACTTT
CSASRGRDSRSPLHF
>-|TRBD2|TRBJ2-2|TRBV9
TGTGCCAGCAGCACAGGGACTAGCGGGGGACATACCGGGGAGCTGTTTTTT
CASSTGTSGGHTGELFF
>once|-|TRBJ1-4|TRBV19
TGTGCCAGTAGTTCTCCCCGGCACGCGGATTATGCAACTAATGAAAAACTGTTTTTT
CASSSPRHADYATNEKLFF
>few|TRBD2|TRBJ2-3|TRBV19
TGTGCCAGTAGTACCCAAAGACTAGCGGGGGGGCCAACAGATACGCAGTATTTT
CASSTQRLAGGPTDTQYF
>-|-|TRBJ2-7|TRBV11-2
TGTGCCAGCAGCTTAGATCGGTACGTCGAGCAGTACTTC
CASSLDRYVEQYF
>-|TRBD2|TRBJ2-3|TRBV25-1
TGTGCCAGCAGCCTAGCTAGCGGGCGAGATACGCAGTATTTT
CASSLASGRDTQYF
>-|-|TRBJ2-1|TRBV5-1
TGCGCCAGCAGCTTGGGCGGAGCGGCCCCTAACAATGAGCAGTTCTTC
CASSLGGAAPNNEQFF
>-|-|TRBJ2-5|TRBV11-2
TGTGCCAGCAGCTTTTGGGGGAGGATCGAGGAGACCCAGTACTTC
CASSFWGRIEETQYF
>-|-|TRBJ2-4|TRBV19
TGTGCCAGTAGTATAGGCAGCGCATTAGCCAAAAACATTCAGTACTTC
CASSIGSALAKNIQYF